The present T cell receptor beta chain was sequenced within a study of regulatory T cells in long-lasting Graves disease. Study results and caveats: TRBV28 was favored in persistent disease, as were TRBJ1-2 and TRBJ2-5. Persistent patients had more shared public clonotypes (fewer than 3,000) than new patients (about 920).

According to the study, TCR beta libraries were built with iRepertoire HTBI primers and CDR3-region Arm-PCR. TCRdb used MiXCR to reprocess the multiplex PCR reads, holding one entry per CDR3 protein. This table holds some 320,000 distinct CDR3 sequences, 15% to 20% found once. Time point specified: newly diagnosed GD, antithyroid drugs for less than 3 months. PBMC RNA was the source of the TCR library. Patients were enrolled at an endocrinology department in Xi'an, China. A note on this clonotype: Its cognate antigen is unknown. A much larger clone lies one base from this, so it may be a read error.

Trimming shortened V by 3 bases and J by 6 bases, and 12 bases separated the two germline ends. The CDR3 consists of 13 residues. Germline assignment: CDR1 SGHAT and CDR2 FQDESV (reference sequence). The material sequenced was peripheral blood mononuclear cells (PBMCs), taken at new diagnosis, from a patient treated with antithyroid drugs. The origin of this receptor is a female donor with Graves disease. The chain recombines TRBV11-1 with TRBJ2-7; D call uncertain. The CDR3 loop reads CASSLTTTSEQYF. The CDR3 DNA is TGTGCCAGCAGCTTGACCACGACAAGCGAGCAGTACTTC.